Presented here are 8 T cell receptor beta chains from one specimen sequenced in a study of regulatory T cells in long-lasting Graves disease. The authors built TCR beta libraries using iRepertoire HTBI primers and Arm-PCR of CDR3 regions. MiXCR, run by TCRdb on the multiplex PCR reads, gives a single entry per CDR3 protein. The sample has about 350,000 distinct CDR3 sequences, roughly 15% seen once. Time point: newly diagnosed GD, antithyroid drugs for less than 3 months. PBMCs provided the RNA from which the TCR library was made. These same records also appear under a second study, on T cells in Graves' hyperthyroidism and ophthalmopathy.

The material was peripheral blood mononuclear cells (PBMCs), obtained at new diagnosis, from a patient treated with antithyroid drugs. The receptors originated from a woman between 18 and 30 years old with Graves disease.

The genes are TRBV12-3 or TRBV12-4 and TRBJ1-5; 9 bases line up with TRBD1. Trimming removed 7 bases from V and 6 bases from J; junction bases left unmatched: 13. The CDR3 runs to 16 residues. The CDR3 protein is CASTLGTGSGSQPQHF. CDR3 coding DNA: TGTGCCAGCACCCTCGGGACAGGGTCGGGGAGTCAGCCCCAGCATTTT.

This clonotype was counted only a few times. The rearrangement uses TRBV5-1 and TRBJ2-3; 15 positions match TRBD2. In germline, CDR1 is SGHRS, CDR2 YFSETQ. The length of the CDR3 is 17 residues. Germline trimming cut 4 bases from V and 1 base from J; bases unmatched to any gene: 4. The CDR3 loop is CASSPRTSGGGTDTQYF. CDR3 bases: TGCGCCAGCAGCCCCCGGACTAGCGGGGGGGGCACAGATACGCAGTATTTT. Combining the CDR3 with reference TRBV5-1 and TRBJ2-3 gives the whole variable domain KAGVTQTPRYLIKTRGQQVTLSCSPISGHRSVSWYQQTPGQGLQFLFEYFSETQRNKGNFPGRFSGRQFSNSRSEMNVSTLELGDSALYLCASSPRTSGGGTDTQYFGPGTRLTVL.

In this sample, this clonotype turned up many times. The rearrangement uses TRBV7-9 and TRBJ1-6, with 11 bases fitting TRBD1. The germline V gene has CDR1 SEHNR and CDR2 FQNEAQ (reference sequence). The CDR3 has 16 amino acids. With V trimmed by 5 bases and J by 10 bases, 10 bases remained unmatched. The CDR3 sequence is CASSKRGGTGGSPLHF. The CDR3 DNA reads TGTGCCAGCAGCAAGAGAGGGGGGACAGGGGGGTCACCCCTCCACTTT.

This clonotype was seen more than once but under ten times. V and J are TRBV4-1 and TRBJ1-1; D may be TRBD1 (6 bases). The germline CDR1 and CDR2 sequences are MGHRA and YSYEKL. CDR3 length: 15 residues. V lost 3 bases to trimming and J lost 0 bases, with 11 bases between them. The CDR3 DNA sequence: TGCGCCAGCAGCCAGACAGGCCGCATGAACACTGAAGCTTTCTTT. Protein: CASSQTGRMNTEAFF.

This clonotype was counted ten times or more. This chain connects TRBV4-1 to TRBJ2-1; 13 bases line up with TRBD2. The CDR3 is 15 amino acids. Germline lookup yields CDR1 MGHRA and CDR2 YSYEKL. V lost 2 bases and J lost 7; bases outside the gene matches: 2. The CDR3 nucleotides read TGCGCCAGCAGCCAATCGACTAGCGGGGGGAATGAGCAGTTCTTC. Translating it yields CASSQSTSGGNEQFF.

This clonotype has a count of ten or more. The chain employs TRBV7-3 and TRBJ2-1; 10 nucleotides line up with TRBD2. The V gene's germline CDR1 is SGHTA and CDR2 FQGTGA. The trim removed 5 bases at V and 5 bases at J, leaving 12 bases unmatched. The CDR3 totals 17 residues. This CDR3 reads CASSPELAGVFNNEQFF. Here the CDR3 DNA reads TGTGCCAGCAGCCCGGAGCTAGCGGGAGTTTTCAACAATGAGCAGTTCTTC. The full variable domain, rest sourced from reference TRBV7-3 and TRBJ2-1, is GAGVSQTPSNKVTEKGKYVELRCDPISGHTALYWYRQSLGQGPEFLIYFQGTGAADDSGLPNDRFFAVRPEGSVSTLKIQRTERGDSAVYLCASSPELAGVFNNEQFFGPGTRLTVL.

This clonotype has a count of ten or more. The gene calls are TRBV4-1 and TRBJ2-7; the D gene is possibly TRBD2 (7 bases). The V gene lost 1 base and the J gene lost 2 bases, with 18 bases spanning the gap. Per the germline V gene, CDR1 is MGHRA and CDR2 is YSYEKL. The CDR3 has 17 residues. The CDR3 nucleotides are TGCGCCAGCAGCCAAGCATCCCGCAGGGAGGGGGCCTACGAGCAGTACTTC. The encoded protein is CASSQASRREGAYEQYF.

The V gene is TRBV29-1, the J gene TRBJ2-3; TRBD2 matches at 9 bases. This CDR3 comprises 14 residues. Germline CDR1 and CDR2: SQVTM and ANQGSEA. The trim removed 2 bases at V and 0 bases at J, leaving 0 bases unmatched. In DNA, the CDR3 is TGCAGCGTTGAAACTAGCGGGAGCACAGATACGCAGTATTTT. Amino acid sequence: CSVETSGSTDTQYF.